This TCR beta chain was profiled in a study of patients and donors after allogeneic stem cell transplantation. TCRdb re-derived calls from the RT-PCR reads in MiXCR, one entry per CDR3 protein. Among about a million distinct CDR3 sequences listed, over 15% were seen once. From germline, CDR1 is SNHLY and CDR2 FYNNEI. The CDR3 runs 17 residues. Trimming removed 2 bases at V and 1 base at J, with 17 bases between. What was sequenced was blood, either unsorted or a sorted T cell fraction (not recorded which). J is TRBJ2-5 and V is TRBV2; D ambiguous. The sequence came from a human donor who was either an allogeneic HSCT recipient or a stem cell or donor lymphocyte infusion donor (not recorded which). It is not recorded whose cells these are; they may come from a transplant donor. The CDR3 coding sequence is TGTGCCAGCAGTGAAAGGCGCAGGCCGGTCGGCCAAGAGACCCAGTACTTC. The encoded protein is CASSERRRPVGQETQYF.